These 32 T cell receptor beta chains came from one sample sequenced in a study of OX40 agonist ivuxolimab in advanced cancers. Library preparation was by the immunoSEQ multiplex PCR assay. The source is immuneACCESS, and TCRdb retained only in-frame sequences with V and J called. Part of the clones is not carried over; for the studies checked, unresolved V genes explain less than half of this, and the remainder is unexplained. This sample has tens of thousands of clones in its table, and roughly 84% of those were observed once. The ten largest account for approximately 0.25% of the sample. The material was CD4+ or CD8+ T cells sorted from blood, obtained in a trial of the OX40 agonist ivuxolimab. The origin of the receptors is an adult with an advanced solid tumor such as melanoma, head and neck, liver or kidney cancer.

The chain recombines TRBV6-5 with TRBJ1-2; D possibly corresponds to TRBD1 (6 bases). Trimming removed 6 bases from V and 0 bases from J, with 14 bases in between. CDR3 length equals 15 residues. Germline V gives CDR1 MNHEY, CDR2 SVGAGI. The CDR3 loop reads CASRRGAEPNYGYTF. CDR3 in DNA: TGTGCCAGCAGAAGGGGGGCAGAGCCTAACTATGGCTACACCTTC.

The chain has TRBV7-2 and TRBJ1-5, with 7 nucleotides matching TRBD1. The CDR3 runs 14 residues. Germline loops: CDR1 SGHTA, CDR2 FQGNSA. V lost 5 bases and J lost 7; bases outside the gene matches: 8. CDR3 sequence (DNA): TGTGCCAGCAGCCGACAGGGAATGGGCCAGCCCCAGCATTTT. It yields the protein CASSRQGMGQPQHF.

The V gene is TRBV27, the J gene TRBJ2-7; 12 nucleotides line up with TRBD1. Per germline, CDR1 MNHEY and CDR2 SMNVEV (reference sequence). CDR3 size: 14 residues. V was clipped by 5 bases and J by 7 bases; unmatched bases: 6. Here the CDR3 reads CASSKGTGGGEQYF. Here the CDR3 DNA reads TGTGCCAGCAGTAAAGGGACAGGGGGCGGGGAGCAGTACTTC.

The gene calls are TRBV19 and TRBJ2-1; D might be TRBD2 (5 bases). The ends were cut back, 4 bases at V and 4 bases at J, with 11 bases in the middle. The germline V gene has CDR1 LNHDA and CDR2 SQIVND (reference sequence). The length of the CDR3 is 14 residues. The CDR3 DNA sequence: TGTGCCAGTAGTAGACCTAGCCAATACAATGAGCAGTTCTTC. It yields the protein CASSRPSQYNEQFF.

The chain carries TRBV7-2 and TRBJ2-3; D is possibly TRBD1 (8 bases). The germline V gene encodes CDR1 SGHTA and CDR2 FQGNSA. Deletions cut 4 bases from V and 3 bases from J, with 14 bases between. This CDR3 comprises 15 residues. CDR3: CASSYGQGGTDTQYF. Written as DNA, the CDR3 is TGTGCCAGCAGCTACGGACAGGGAGGGACAGATACGCAGTATTTT. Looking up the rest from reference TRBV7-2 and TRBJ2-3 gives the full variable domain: GAGVSQSPSNKVTEKGKDVELRCDPISGHTALYWYRQSLGQGLEFLIYFQGNSAPDKSGLPSDRFSAERTGGSVSTLTIQRTQQEDSAVYLCASSYGQGGTDTQYFGPGTRLTVL.

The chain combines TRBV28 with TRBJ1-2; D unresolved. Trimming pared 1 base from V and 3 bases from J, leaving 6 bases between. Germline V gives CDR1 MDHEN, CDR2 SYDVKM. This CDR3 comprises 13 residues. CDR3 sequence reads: CASSLYPDYGYTF. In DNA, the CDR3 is TGTGCCAGCAGTTTATATCCGGACTATGGCTACACCTTC.

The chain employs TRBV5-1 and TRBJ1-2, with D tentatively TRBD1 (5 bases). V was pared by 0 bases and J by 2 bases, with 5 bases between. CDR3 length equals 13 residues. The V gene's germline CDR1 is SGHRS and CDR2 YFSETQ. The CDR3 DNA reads TGCGCCAGCAGCTTGGGACAGAACTATGGCTACACCTTC. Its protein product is CASSLGQNYGYTF.

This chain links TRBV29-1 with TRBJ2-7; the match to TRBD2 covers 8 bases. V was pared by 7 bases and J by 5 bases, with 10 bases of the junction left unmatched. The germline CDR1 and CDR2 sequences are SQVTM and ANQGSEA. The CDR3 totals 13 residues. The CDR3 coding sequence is TGCAGCGCCTCGACCGGGGGGGTCCACGAGCAGTACTTC. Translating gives CSASTGGVHEQYF.

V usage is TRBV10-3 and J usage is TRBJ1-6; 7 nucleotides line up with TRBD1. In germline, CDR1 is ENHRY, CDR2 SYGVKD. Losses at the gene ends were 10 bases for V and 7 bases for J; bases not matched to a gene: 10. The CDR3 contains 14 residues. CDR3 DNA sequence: TGTGCCACAAACACAGAACAGGGGAATTCACCCCTCCACTTT. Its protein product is CATNTEQGNSPLHF.

The CDR3 loop reads CASSQPPGLGVIEQFF. CDR3 nucleotides: TGTGCCAGCAGCCAACCGCCGGGACTAGGGGTCATTGAGCAGTTCTTC. J is TRBJ2-1 and V is TRBV4-2; 8 bases are a match to TRBD2. The CDR3 is made up of 16 amino acids. Germline-derived CDR1 and CDR2 are LGHNA and YNFKEQ. Trimming took 2 bases from V and 9 from J; bases not matched to a gene: 12.

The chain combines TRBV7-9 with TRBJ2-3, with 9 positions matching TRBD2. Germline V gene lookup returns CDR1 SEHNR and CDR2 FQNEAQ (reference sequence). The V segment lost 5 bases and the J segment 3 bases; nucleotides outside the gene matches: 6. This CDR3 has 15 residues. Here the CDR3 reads CASSPRGGVTDTQYF. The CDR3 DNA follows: TGTGCCAGCAGCCCACGCGGGGGGGTAACAGATACGCAGTATTTT.

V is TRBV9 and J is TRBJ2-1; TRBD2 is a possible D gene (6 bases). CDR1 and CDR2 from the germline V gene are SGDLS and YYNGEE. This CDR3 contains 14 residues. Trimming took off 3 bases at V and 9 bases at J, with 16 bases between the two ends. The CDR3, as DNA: TGTGCCAGCAGCGCCGCCGGGAGTCTAGGTGAGCAGTTCTTC. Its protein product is CASSAAGSLGEQFF.

CDR3 DNA: TGCGCCAGCAGTCACCCTCCCCCTAGCGGGCGGCAGTACTTC. Translation gives CASSHPPPSGRQYF. The chain combines TRBV23-1 with TRBJ2-7; 8 nucleotides agree with TRBD2. Being an ORF, TRBV23-1 has a function that is uncertain. With 3 bases clipped from V and 9 bases from J, the junction kept 10 bases outside the gene matches. This CDR3 contains 14 residues.

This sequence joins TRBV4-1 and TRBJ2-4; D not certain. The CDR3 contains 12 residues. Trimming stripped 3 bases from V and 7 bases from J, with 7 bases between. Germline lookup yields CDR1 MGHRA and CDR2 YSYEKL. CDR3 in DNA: TGCGCCAGCAGCCAGCCGAGGAACATTCAGTACTTC. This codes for CASSQPRNIQYF.

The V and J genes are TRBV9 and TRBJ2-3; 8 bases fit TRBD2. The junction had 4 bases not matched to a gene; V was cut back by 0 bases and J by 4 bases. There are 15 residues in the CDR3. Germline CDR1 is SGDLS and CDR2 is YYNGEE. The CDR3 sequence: CASSVGGSGADTQYF. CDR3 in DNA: TGTGCCAGCAGCGTAGGTGGTAGCGGGGCAGATACGCAGTATTTT.

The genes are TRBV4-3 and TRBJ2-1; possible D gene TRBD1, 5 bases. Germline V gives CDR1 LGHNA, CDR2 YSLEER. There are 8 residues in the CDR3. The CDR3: CPGNEQFF. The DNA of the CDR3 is TGCCCAGGGAATGAGCAGTTCTTC.

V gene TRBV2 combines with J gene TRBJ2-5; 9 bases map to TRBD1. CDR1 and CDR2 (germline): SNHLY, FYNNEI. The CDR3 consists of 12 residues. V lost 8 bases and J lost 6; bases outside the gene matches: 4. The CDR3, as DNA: TGTGCCAGCGAGGACAGGGGAAAGACCCAGTACTTC. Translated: CASEDRGKTQYF.

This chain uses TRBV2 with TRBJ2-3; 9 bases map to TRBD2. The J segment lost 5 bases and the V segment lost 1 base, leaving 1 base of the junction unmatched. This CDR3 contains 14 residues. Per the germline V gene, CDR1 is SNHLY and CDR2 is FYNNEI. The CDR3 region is CASSEVSGRDTQYF. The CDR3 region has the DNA TGTGCCAGCAGTGAAGTTAGCGGGAGAGATACGCAGTATTTT.

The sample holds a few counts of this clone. CDR3 residues: CASRTGQGVGGYTF. The CDR3 nucleotides read TGTGCCAGCAGGACGGGACAGGGGGTGGGTGGCTACACCTTC. The chain has TRBV28 and TRBJ1-2; 11 nucleotides match TRBD1. Trimming removed 6 bases from V and 7 bases from J; junction bases left unmatched: 7. CDR3 length: 14 residues. The germline gives CDR1 MDHEN, CDR2 SYDVKM.

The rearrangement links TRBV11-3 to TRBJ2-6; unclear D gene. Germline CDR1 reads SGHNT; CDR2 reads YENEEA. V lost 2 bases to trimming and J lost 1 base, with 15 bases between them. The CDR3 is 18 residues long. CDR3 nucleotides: TGTGCCAGCAGCTTACGTGTCCAGCCGGGTTCTGGGGCCAACGTCCTGACTTTC. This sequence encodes CASSLRVQPGSGANVLTF.

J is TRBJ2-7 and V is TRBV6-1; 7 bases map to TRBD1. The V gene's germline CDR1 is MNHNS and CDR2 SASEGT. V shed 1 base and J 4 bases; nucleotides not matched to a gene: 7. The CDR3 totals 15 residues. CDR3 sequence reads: CASSEVGSRGYEQYF. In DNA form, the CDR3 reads TGTGCCAGCAGTGAAGTAGGCTCCAGGGGGTACGAGCAGTACTTC.

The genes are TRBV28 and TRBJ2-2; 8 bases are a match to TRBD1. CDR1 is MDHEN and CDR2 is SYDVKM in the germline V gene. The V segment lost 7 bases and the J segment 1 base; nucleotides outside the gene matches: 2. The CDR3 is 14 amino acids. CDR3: CASTGQGNTGELFF. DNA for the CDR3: TGTGCCAGCACCGGACAGGGGAACACCGGGGAGCTGTTTTTT.

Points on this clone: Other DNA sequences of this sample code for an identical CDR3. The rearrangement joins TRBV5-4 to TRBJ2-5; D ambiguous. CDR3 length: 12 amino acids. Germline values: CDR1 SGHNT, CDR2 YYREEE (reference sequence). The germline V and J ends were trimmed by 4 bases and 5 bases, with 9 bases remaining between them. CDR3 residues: CASSRTQETQYF. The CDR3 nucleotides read TGTGCCAGCAGCAGGACCCAGGAGACCCAGTACTTC.

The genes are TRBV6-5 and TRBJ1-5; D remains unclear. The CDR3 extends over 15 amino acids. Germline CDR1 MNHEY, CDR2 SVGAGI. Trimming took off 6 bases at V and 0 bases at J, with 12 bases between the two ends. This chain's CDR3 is CASRATYNSNQPQHF. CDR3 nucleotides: TGTGCCAGCAGAGCAACTTACAATAGCAATCAGCCCCAGCATTTT.

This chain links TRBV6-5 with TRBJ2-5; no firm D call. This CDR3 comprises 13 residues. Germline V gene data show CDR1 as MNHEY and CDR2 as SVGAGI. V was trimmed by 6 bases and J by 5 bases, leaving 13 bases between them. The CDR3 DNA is TGTGCCAGCAGACGTGACCCGTGGGAGACCCAGTACTTC. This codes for CASRRDPWETQYF.

CDR3 in DNA: TGTGCCAGTAGTATCTCAGGAGCCTTCTCCTACGAGCAGTACTTC. Translating it yields CASSISGAFSYEQYF. The V and J genes are TRBV19 and TRBJ2-7; D ambiguous. The CDR3 loop spans 15 amino acids. The V end lost 3 bases, the J end lost 0 bases, and 12 bases lay between the germline ends. The V gene's germline CDR1 is LNHDA and CDR2 SQIVND (reference sequence).

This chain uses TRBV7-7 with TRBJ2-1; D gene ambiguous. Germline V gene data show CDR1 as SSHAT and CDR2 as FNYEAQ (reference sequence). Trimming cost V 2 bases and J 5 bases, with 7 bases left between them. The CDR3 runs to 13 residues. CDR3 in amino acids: CASSLYRNNEQFF. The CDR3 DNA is TGTGCCAGCAGCTTATACAGAAACAATGAGCAGTTCTTC.

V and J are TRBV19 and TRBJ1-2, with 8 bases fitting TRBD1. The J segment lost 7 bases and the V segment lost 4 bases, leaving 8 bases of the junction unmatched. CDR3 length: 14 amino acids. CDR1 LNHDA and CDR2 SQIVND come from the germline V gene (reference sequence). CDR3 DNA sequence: TGTGCCAGTAGTACGGGGACAGGTGGAGGTGGCTACACCTTC. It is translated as CASSTGTGGGGYTF. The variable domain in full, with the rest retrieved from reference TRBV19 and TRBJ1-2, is DGGITQSPKYLFRKEGQNVTLSCEQNLNHDAMYWYRQDPGQGLRLIYYSQIVNDFQKGDIAEGYSVSREKKESFPLTVTSAQKNPTAFYLCASSTGTGGGGYTFGSGTRLTVV.

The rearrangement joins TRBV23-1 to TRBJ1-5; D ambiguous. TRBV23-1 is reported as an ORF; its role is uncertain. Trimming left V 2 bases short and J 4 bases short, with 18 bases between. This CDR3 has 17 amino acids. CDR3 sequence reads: CASSQTLSSDYNQPQHF. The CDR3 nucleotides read TGCGCCAGCAGTCAAACACTATCATCGGACTATAATCAGCCCCAGCATTTT.

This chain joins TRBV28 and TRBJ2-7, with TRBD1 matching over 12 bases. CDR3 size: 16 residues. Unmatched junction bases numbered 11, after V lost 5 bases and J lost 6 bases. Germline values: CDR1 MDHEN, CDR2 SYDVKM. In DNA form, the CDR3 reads TGTGCCAGCAGTGCGACCACCGGGACAGGGGGCCGCGAGCAGTACTTC. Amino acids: CASSATTGTGGREQYF.

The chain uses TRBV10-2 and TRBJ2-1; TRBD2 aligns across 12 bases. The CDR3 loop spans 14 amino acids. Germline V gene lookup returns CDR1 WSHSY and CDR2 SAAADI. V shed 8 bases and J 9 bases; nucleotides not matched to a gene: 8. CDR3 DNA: TGCGCCAGCCAACTAGCGGGAGGACTCGCTGAGCAGTTCTTC. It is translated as CASQLAGGLAEQFF.

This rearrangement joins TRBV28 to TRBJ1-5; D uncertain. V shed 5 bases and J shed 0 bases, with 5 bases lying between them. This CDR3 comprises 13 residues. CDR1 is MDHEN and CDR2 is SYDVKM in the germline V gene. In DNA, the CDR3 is TGTGCCAGCAGTAGTTATAGCAATCAGCCCCAGCATTTT. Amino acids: CASSSYSNQPQHF. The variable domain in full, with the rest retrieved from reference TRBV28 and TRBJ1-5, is DVKVTQSSRYLVKRTGEKVFLECVQDMDHENMFWYRQDPGLGLRLIYFSYDVKMKEKGDIPEGYSVSREKKERFSLILESASTNQTSMYLCASSSYSNQPQHFGDGTRLSIL.